This T cell receptor beta chain originates from a study of shared clonotypes between healthy human individuals. V was pared by 5 bases and J by 5 bases, with 14 bases of the junction left unmatched. The CDR3 is 16 amino acids. Per the germline V gene, CDR1 is SGHVS and CDR2 is FQNEAQ. Study-wide results and limits: It was observed that approximately 5% of naive CD4 clonotypes were shared across a handful of donors. Clonotype sharing among donors likely depends on sequencing depth.

Method: immunoSEQ multiplex PCR; TCRdb's copy keeps in-frame clones and lacks some. Counted here are about 2.1 million clones, around 93% occurring once; the ten biggest clones make up over 1.5%. Naive CD8 cells lacked CD45RO and underwent positive selection for CCR7, leaving out terminally differentiated effector memory CD45RA+ cells. About this clone itself: Its target is unknown.

The chain joins TRBV7-8 to TRBJ2-7; 8 positions agree with TRBD2. The sequencing sample was made of naive CD8+ T cells from PBMCs. The source of this sequence is a man younger than 35 in good health. Some clones in this sample may be carry-over from other donors' samples. CDR3: CASSPHPSGRGDEQYF. The CDR3, as DNA: TGTGCCAGCAGCCCGCACCCGAGCGGGAGAGGTGACGAGCAGTACTTC. Full variable domain (remainder filled in from reference TRBV7-8 and TRBJ2-7): GAGVSQSPRYKVAKRGQDVALRCDPISGHVSLFWYQQALGQGPEFLTYFQNEAQLDKSGLPSDRFFAERPEGSVSTLKIQRTQQEDSAVYLCASSPHPSGRGDEQYFGPGTRLTVT.